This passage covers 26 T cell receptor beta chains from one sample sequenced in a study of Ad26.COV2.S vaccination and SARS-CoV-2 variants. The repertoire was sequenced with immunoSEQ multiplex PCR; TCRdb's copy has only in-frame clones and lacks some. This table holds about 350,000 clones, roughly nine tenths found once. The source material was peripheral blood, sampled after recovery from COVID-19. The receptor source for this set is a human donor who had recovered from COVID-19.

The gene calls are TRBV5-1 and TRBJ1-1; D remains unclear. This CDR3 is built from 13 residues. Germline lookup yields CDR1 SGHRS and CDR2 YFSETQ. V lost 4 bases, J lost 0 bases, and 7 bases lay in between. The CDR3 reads CASSRTVNTEAFF. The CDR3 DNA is TGCGCCAGCAGCAGAACGGTGAACACTGAAGCTTTCTTT.

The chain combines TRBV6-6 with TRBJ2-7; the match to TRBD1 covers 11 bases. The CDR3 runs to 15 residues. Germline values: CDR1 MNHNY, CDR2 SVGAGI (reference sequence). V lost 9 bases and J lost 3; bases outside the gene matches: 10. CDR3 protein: CASQSSGTGGYEQYF. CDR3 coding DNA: TGTGCCAGTCAGTCTTCCGGGACAGGGGGCTACGAGCAGTACTTC.

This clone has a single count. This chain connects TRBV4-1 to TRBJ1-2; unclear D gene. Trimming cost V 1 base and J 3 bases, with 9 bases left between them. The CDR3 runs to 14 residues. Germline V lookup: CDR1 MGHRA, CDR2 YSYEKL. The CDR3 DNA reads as TGCGCCAGCAGCCAAGGAGGGCTCCACTATGGCTACACCTTC. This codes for CASSQGGLHYGYTF.

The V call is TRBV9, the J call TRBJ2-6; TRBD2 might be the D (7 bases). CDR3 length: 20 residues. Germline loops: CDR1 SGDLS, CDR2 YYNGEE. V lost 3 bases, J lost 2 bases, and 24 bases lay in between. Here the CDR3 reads CASSESPGGGRGAGANVLTF. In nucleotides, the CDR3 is TGTGCCAGCAGCGAAAGCCCGGGGGGCGGCAGGGGAGCTGGGGCCAACGTCCTGACTTTC.

The CDR3 loop reads CASSLSINLGGVYEQYF. CDR3 sequence (DNA): TGTGCCAGCAGTTTATCGATAAATTTGGGGGGGGTCTACGAGCAGTACTTC. This chain links TRBV27 with TRBJ2-7, with 7 bases identical to TRBD2. V shed 0 bases and J 3 bases; nucleotides not matched to a gene: 11. In germline, CDR1 is MNHEY, CDR2 SMNVEV (reference sequence). The CDR3 consists of 17 residues.

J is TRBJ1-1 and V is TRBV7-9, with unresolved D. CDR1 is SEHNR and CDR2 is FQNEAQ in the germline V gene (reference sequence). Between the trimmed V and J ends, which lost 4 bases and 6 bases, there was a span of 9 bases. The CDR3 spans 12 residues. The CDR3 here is CASSSALPEAFF. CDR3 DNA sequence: TGTGCCAGCAGCTCGGCCCTACCTGAAGCTTTCTTT.

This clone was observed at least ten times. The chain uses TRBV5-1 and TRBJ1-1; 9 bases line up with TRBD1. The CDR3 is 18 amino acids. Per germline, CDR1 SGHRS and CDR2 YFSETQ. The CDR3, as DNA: TGCGCTACTAGCTCCCGACCGGGACAGGGAAAGCCGAACACTGAAGCTTTCTTT. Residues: CATSSRPGQGKPNTEAFF.

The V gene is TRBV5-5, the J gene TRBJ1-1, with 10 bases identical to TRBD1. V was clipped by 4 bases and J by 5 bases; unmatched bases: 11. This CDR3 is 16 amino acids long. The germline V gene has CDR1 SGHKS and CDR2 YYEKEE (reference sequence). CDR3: CASSQLGTGVGTEAFF. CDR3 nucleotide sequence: TGTGCCAGCAGCCAACTCGGGACAGGGGTAGGGACTGAAGCTTTCTTT.

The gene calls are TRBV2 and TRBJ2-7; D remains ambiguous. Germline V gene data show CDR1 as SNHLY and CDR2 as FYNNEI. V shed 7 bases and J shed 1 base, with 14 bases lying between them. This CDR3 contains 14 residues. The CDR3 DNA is TGTGCCAGCACCCTCTCTAGGATTTCCTACGAGCAGTACTTC. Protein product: CASTLSRISYEQYF.

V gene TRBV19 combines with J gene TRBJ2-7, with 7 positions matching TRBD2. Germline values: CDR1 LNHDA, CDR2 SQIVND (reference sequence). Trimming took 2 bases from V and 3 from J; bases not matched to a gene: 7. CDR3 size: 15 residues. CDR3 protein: CASSIKAGLYYEQYF. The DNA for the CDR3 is TGTGCCAGTAGTATAAAAGCGGGACTATACTACGAGCAGTACTTC.

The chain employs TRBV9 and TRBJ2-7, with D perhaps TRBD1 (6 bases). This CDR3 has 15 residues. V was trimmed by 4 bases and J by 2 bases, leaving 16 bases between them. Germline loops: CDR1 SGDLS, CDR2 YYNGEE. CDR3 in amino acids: CASSLTGQGTYEQYF. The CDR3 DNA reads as TGTGCCAGCAGCCTCACCGGGCAGGGGACCTACGAGCAGTACTTC.

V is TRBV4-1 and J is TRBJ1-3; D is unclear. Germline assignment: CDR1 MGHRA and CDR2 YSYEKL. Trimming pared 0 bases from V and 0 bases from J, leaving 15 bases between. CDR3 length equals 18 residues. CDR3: CASSQDDSAGRSGNTIYF. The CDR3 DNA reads TGCGCCAGCAGCCAAGATGATTCTGCAGGTCGCTCTGGAAACACCATATATTTT.

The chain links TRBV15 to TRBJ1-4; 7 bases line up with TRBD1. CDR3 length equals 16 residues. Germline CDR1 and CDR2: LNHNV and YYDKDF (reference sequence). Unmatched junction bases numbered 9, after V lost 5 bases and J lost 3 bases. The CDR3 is CATSLPRDSPNEKLFF. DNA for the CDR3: TGTGCCACCAGCTTACCTAGGGACAGTCCTAATGAAAAACTGTTTTTT.

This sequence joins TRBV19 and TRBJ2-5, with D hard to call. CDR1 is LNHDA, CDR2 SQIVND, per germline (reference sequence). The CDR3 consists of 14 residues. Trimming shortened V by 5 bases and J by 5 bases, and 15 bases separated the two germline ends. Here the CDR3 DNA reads TGTGCCAGTAGTCAGCTACTACTACCTGAGACCCAGTACTTC. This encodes CASSQLLLPETQYF.

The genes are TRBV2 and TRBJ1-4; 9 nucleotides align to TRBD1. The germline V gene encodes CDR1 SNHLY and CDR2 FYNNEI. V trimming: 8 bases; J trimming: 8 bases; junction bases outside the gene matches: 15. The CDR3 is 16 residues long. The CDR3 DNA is TGTGCCAGCCGCCGGGACAGGGCTAAAGTGAGCGAAAAACTGTTTTTT. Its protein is CASRRDRAKVSEKLFF.

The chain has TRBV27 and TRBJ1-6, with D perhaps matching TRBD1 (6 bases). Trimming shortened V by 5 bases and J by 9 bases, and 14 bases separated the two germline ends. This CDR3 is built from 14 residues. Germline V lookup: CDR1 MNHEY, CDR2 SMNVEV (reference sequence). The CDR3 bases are TGTGCCAGCAGTGCGGACAGCTTTACTTCACCCCTCCACTTT. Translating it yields CASSADSFTSPLHF.

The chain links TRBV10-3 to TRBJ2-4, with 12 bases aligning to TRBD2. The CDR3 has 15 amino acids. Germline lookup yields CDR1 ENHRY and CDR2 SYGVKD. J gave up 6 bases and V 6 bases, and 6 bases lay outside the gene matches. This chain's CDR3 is CAISSTSGGINIQYF. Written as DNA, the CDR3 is TGTGCCATCAGCTCAACTAGCGGGGGGATAAACATTCAGTACTTC.

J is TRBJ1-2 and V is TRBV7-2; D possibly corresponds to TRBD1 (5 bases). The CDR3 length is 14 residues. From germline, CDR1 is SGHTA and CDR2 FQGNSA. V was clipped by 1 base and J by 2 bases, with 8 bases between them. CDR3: CASSLDGGNYGYTF. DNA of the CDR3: TGTGCCAGCAGCTTAGATGGGGGGAACTATGGCTACACCTTC.

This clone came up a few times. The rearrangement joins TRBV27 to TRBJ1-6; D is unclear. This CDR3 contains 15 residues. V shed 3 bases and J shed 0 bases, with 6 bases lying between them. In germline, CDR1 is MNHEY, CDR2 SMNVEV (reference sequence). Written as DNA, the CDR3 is TGTGCCAGCAGTTTTAGGAACTCCTATAATTCACCCCTCCACTTT. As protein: CASSFRNSYNSPLHF.

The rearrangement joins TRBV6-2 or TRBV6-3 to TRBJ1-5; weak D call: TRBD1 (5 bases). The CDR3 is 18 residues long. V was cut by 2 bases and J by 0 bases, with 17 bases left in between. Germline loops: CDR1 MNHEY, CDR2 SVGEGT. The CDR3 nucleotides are TGTGCCAGCAGTTACAAGGGACTCCTCCTTGATAGCAATCAGCCCCAGCATTTT. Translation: CASSYKGLLLDSNQPQHF.

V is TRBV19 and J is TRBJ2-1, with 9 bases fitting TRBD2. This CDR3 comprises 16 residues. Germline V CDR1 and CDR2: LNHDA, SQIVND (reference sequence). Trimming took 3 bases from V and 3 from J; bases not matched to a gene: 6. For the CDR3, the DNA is TGTGCCAGTAGTATCAGGGTAGCGGGGGTCTACAATGAGCAGTTCTTC. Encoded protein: CASSIRVAGVYNEQFF.

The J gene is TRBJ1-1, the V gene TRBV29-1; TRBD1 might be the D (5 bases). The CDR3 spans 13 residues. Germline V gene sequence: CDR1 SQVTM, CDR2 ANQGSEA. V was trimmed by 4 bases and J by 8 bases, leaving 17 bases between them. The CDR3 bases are TGCAGCGTTGGAGCGGGAGGGGTTCCCGAAGCTTTCTTT. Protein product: CSVGAGGVPEAFF.

CDR3 loop: CASSWTASSYNSPLHF. CDR3 bases: TGTGCCAGCAGCTGGACCGCGAGCTCCTATAATTCACCCCTCCACTTT. This chain connects TRBV9 to TRBJ1-6; D is unresolved. CDR3 length: 16 amino acids. The ends were cut back, 4 bases at V and 0 bases at J, with 11 bases in the middle. Germline CDR1 is SGDLS and CDR2 is YYNGEE.

The CDR3 DNA sequence: TGTGCCAGCAGCCCAAGACCATACACTGAAGCTTTCTTT. Its protein is CASSPRPYTEAFF. J is TRBJ1-1 and V is TRBV9; D remains ambiguous. Germline-derived CDR1 and CDR2 are SGDLS and YYNGEE. V lost 4 bases and J 3 bases, leaving 10 bases between the germline ends. CDR3 length: 13 residues.

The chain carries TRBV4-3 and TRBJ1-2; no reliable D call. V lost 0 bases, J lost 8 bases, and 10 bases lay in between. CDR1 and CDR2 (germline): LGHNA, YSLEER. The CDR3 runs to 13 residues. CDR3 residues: CASSQDLSRGYTF. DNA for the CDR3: TGCGCCAGCAGCCAAGACCTCAGTCGGGGCTACACCTTC.

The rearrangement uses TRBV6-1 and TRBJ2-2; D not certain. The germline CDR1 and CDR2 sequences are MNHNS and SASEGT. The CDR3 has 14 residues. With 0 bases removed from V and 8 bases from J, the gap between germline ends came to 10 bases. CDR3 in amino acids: CASSEAWASGELFF. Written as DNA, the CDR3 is TGTGCCAGCAGTGAAGCATGGGCATCAGGGGAGCTGTTTTTT.